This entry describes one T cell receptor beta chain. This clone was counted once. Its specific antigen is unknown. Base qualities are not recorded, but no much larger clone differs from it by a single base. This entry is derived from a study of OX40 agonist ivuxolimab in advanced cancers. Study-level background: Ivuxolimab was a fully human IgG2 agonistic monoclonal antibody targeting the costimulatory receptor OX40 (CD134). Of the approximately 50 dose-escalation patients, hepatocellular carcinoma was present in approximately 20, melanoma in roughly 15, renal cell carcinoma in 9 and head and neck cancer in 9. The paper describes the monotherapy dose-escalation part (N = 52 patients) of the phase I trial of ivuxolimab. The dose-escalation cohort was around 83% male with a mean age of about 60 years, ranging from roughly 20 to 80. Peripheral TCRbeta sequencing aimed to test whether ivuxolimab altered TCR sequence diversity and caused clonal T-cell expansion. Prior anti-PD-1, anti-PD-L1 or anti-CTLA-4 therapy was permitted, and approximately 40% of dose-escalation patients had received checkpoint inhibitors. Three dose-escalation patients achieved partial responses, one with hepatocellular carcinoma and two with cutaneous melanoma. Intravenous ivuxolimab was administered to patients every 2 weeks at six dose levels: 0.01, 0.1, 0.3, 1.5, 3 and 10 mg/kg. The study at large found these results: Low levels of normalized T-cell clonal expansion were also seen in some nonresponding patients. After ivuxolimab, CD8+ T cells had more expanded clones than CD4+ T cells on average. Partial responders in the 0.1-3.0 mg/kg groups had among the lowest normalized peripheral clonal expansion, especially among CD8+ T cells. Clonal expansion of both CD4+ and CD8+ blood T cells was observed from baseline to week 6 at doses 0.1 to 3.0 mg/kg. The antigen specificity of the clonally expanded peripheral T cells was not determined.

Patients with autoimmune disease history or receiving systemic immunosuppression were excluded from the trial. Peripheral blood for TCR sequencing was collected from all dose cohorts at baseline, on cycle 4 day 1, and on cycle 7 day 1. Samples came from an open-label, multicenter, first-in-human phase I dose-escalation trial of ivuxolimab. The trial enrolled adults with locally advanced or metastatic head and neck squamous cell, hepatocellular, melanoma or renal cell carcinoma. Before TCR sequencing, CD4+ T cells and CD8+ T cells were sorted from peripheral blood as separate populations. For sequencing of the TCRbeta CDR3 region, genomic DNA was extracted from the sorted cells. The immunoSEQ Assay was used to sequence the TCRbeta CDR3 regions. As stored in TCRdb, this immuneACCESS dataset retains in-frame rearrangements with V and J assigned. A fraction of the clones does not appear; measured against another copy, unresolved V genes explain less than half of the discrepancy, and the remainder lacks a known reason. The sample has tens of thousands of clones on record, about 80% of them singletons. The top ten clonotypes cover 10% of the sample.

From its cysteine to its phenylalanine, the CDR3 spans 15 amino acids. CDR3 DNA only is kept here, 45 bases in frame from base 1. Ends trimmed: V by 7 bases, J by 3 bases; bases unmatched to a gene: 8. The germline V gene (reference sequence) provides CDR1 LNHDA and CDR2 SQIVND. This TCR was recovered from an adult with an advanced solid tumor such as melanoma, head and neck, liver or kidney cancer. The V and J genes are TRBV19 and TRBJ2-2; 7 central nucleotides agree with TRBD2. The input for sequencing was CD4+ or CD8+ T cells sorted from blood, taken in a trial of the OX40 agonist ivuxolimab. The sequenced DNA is TGTGCCAGTAACCCCGGACTAGGGGACACCGGGGAGCTGTTTTTT. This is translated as CASNPGLGDTGELFF.